The T cell receptor beta chain under discussion was sequenced for a study of vaccination effects on CD4 cells after COVID-19. Sequenced by immunoSEQ multiplex PCR; TCRdb stores in-frame clones only, minus some. The sample carries 55,000 to 80,000 clones, around 72% recorded once. The CDR3 is 15 residues long. With 2 bases clipped from V and 4 bases from J, the junction kept 4 bases outside the gene matches. Germline loops: CDR1 MRHNA, CDR2 SNTAGT. To note about this clone: Its antigen is currently unknown.

ViraFEST expansion of antigen-specific CD4+ T cells with viral peptide pools preceded sequencing. Once cultured for approximately ten days, the cells underwent separation to obtain CD4+ T cells. In the vaccine recipients, nucleocapsid antibodies were negative and there was no prior SARS-CoV-2 infection. This material consisted of CD4+ T cells from PBMCs cultured with HCoV-OC43 spike peptides, taken before COVID-19 vaccination. Sample subset: HCoV-OC43 spike overlapping peptide pool stimulation. This chain connects TRBV6-4 to TRBJ1-2; the match to TRBD1 covers 10 bases. The clonotype originates from a human donor who received a COVID-19 vaccine. The CDR3 reads CASSDRDRGSYGYTF. In nucleotides, the CDR3 is TGTGCCAGCAGTGACAGGGACAGGGGAAGCTATGGCTACACCTTC.